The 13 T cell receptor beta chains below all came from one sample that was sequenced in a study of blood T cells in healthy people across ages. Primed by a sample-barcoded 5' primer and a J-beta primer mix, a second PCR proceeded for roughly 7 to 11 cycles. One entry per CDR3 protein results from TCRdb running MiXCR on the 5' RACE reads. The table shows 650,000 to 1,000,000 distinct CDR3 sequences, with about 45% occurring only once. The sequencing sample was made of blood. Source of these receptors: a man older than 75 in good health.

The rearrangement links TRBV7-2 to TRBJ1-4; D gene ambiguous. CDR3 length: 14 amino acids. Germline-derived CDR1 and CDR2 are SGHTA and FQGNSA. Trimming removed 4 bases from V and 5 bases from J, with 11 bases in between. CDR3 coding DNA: TGTGCCAGCAGCTCCCCAGGCAGGAATGAAAAACTGTTTTTT. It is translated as CASSSPGRNEKLFF.

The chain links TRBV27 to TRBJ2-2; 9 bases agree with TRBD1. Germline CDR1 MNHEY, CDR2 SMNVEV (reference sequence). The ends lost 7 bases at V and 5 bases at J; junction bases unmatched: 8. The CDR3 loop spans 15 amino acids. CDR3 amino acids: CASKTGTGNTGELFF. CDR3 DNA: TGTGCCAGCAAGACCGGGACAGGGAATACCGGGGAGCTGTTTTTT.

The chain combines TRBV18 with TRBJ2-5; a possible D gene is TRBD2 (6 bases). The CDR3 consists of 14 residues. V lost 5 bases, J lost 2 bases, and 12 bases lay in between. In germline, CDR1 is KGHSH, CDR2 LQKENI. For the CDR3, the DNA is TGTGCCAGCTCAGGCGGGACGCGGCAAGAGACCCAGTACTTC. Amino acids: CASSGGTRQETQYF.

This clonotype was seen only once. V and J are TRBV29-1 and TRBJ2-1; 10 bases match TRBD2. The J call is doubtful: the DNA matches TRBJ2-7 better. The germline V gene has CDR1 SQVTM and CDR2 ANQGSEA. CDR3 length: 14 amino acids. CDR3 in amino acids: CSGTGLAVYNEQYF. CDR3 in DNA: TGCAGCGGAACCGGACTAGCGGTCTACAATGAGCAGTACTTC.

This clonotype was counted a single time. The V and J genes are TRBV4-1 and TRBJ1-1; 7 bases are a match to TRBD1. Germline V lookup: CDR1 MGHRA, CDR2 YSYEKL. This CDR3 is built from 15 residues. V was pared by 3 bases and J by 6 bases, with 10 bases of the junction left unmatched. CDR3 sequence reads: CASSHRTGQGPEAFF. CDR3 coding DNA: TGCGCCAGCAGCCATCGGACAGGCCAGGGCCCTGAAGCTTTCTTT.

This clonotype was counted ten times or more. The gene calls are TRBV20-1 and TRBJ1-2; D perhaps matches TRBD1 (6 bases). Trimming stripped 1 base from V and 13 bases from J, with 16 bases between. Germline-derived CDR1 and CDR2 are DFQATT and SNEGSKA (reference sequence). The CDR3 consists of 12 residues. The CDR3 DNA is TGCAGTGCTAGAGTCAGCGGGGGCCGAGCCACCTTC. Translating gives CSARVSGGRATF.

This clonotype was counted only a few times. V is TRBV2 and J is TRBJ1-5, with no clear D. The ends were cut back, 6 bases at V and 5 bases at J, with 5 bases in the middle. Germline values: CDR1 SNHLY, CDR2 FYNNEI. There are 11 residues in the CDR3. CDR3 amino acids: CASSSDQPQHF. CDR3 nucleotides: TGTGCCAGCAGCTCTGATCAGCCCCAGCATTTT.

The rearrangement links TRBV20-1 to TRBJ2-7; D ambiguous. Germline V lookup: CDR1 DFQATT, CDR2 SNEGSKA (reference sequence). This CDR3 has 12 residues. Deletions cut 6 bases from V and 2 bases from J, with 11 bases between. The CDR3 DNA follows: TGCAGTGCAAGCGACTTAACCTACGAGCAGTACTTC. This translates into CSASDLTYEQYF.

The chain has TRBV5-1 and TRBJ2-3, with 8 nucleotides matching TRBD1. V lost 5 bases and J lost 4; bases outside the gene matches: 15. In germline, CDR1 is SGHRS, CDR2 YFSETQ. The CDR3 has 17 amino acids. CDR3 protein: CASRSGGAGVAADTQYF. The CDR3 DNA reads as TGCGCCAGCAGGTCAGGGGGCGCCGGTGTAGCGGCAGATACGCAGTATTTT. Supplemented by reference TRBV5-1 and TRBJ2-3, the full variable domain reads KAGVTQTPRYLIKTRGQQVTLSCSPISGHRSVSWYQQTPGQGLQFLFEYFSETQRNKGNFPGRFSGRQFSNSRSEMNVSTLELGDSALYLCASRSGGAGVAADTQYFGPGTRLTVL.

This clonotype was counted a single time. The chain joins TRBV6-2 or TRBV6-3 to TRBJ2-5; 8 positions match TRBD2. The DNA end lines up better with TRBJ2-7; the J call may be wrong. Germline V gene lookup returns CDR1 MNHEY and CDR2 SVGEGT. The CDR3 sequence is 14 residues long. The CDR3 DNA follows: TGTGCCAGCAGTTACGGGACTAGTCTTTCCGAGCAGTACTTC. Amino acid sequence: CASSYGTSLSEQYF.

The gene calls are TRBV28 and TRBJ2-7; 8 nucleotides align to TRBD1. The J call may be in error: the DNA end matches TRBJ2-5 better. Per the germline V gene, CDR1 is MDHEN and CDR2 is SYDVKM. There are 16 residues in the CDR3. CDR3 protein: CASSLAGTGVGETQYF. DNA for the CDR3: TGTGCCAGCAGTTTGGCCGGGACAGGCGTAGGAGAGACCCAGTACTTC.

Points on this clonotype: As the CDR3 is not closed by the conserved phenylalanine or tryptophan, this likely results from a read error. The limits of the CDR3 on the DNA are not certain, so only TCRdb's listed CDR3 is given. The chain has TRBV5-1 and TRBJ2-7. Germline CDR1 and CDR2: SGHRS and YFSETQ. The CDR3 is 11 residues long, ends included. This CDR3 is CASSLEYEQYL.

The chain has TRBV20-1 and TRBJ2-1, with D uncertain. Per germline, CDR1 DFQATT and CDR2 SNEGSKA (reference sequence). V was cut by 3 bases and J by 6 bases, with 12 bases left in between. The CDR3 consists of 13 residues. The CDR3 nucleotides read TGCAGTGCTAGTCAGGTCAGATCCAATGAGCAGTTCTTC. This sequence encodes CSASQVRSNEQFF.